A selection of T cell receptor beta chains follows, all from one sample in a study of tumor-infiltrating lymphocytes in localized non-small cell lung cancer. The table came from immunoSEQ multiplex PCR; TCRdb's copy has only in-frame clones and leaves some out. This sample has 5,500 to 8,000 clones, with about 80% found just once. The specimen was uninvolved lung tissue not adjacent to the tumor. These receptors were collected from a human donor with non-small cell lung cancer. CDR3s include the opening cysteine and the closing phenylalanine or tryptophan. The order of the fields is V gene, clone size, D gene, J gene, CDR3 protein, CDR3 DNA. D genes are given only for firm matches. Clone sizes are given selectively: once, few, many, or a class where the clone is expanded.

>TRBV19|few|TRBD2|TRBJ2-1
CASSPTSGGMNEQFF
TGTGCCAGTAGTCCGACTAGCGGGGGGATGAATGAGCAGTTCTTC
>TRBV27|NA|TRBD2|TRBJ2-3
CASSLTSGAGDTQYF
TGTGCCAGCAGTTTGACTAGCGGGGCCGGGGATACGCAGTATTTT
>TRBV5-4|medium-sized|TRBD1|TRBJ1-2
CASRATGWPNYGYTF
TGTGCCAGCAGGGCGACAGGGTGGCCTAACTATGGCTACACCTTC
>TRBV5-5|NA|TRBD2|TRBJ2-3
CASNPASGGTDTQYF
TGTGCCAGCAACCCGGCTAGCGGGGGCACAGATACGCAGTATTTT
>TRBV5-4|once|NA|TRBJ1-3
CASSLDGGSGNTIYF
TGTGCCAGCAGCTTGGATGGGGGCTCTGGAAACACCATATATTTT
>TRBV19|NA|TRBD1|TRBJ1-4
CATTGQGREKLFF
TGTGCCACTACAGGACAGGGACGCGAAAAACTGTTTTTT
>TRBV9|NA|NA|TRBJ2-6
CASSAEGFGANVLTF
TGTGCCAGCAGCGCAGAGGGGTTTGGGGCCAACGTCCTGACTTTC
>TRBV18|few|TRBD1|TRBJ1-5
CASSQAGTGPYNQPQHF
TGTGCCAGCTCACAAGCCGGGACAGGGCCCTACAATCAGCCCCAGCATTTT
>TRBV5-8|NA|NA|TRBJ2-3
CASSRGYGTTDTQYF
TGTGCCAGCTCGCGGGGATATGGAACCACAGATACGCAGTATTTT
>TRBV11-2|NA|NA|TRBJ2-1
CASSLSRGAPNEQFF
TGTGCCAGCAGCTTAAGCAGGGGGGCTCCCAATGAGCAGTTCTTC
>TRBV4-2|NA|TRBD1|TRBJ2-7
CASSHPRQGAVEQYF
TGTGCCAGCAGCCACCCCCGGCAGGGGGCCGTCGAGCAGTACTTC
>TRBV4-3|NA|TRBD1|TRBJ2-5
CASSQEDRGYETQYF
TGCGCCAGCAGCCAGGAAGACAGGGGTTATGAGACCCAGTACTTC
>TRBV5-5|few|TRBD1|TRBJ2-7
CASSLGQDRVPEQYF
TGTGCCAGCAGCCTTGGACAGGACCGGGTCCCCGAGCAGTACTTC
>TRBV7-3|NA|TRBD2|TRBJ2-1
CASSLTGTSGGNNEQFF
TGTGCCAGCAGCTTAACGGGGACTAGCGGGGGGAACAATGAGCAGTTCTTC
>TRBV11-2|NA|NA|TRBJ1-1
CASSLHRVTEAFF
TGTGCCAGCAGCTTACACAGGGTCACTGAAGCTTTCTTT
>TRBV7-3|NA|TRBD1|TRBJ1-2
CASSFDRGGYGYTF
TGTGCCAGCAGCTTCGACAGGGGGGGTTATGGCTACACCTTC
>TRBV7-8|NA|NA|TRBJ1-5
CASSSETAYSNQPQHF
TGTGCCAGCAGCTCAGAGACAGCATATAGCAATCAGCCCCAGCATTTT
>TRBV6-4|NA|NA|TRBJ1-1
CASSDSALSTEAFF
TGTGCCAGCAGTGACTCGGCGTTGAGCACTGAAGCTTTCTTT
>TRBV27|once|TRBD1|TRBJ1-1
CASSSLTGAVEAFF
TGTGCCAGCAGTTCTTTAACAGGGGCAGTTGAAGCTTTCTTT
>TRBV29-1|NA|NA|TRBJ1-2
CSFRDRNYGYTF
TGCAGCTTCAGGGACCGGAACTATGGCTACACCTTC
>TRBV7-2|NA|TRBD2|TRBJ2-1
CASSLIGGGKNEQFF
TGTGCCAGCAGCTTAATCGGGGGGGGAAAAAATGAGCAGTTCTTC
>TRBV5-6|few|NA|TRBJ1-6
CASSFGSPLHF
TGTGCCAGCAGCTTCGGTTCACCCCTCCACTTT
>TRBV6-5|NA|NA|TRBJ1-1
CASSYSREFTEAFF
TGTGCCAGCAGTTACTCGAGGGAGTTCACTGAAGCTTTCTTT
>TRBV4-3|NA|NA|TRBJ2-7
CASSQDRYEQYF
TGCGCCAGCAGCCAAGACCGCTACGAGCAGTACTTC
>TRBV5-5|few|NA|TRBJ2-7
CASSLEQGRSYEQYF
TGTGCCAGCAGCTTGGAACAGGGACGGTCCTACGAGCAGTACTTC
>TRBV10-3|NA|NA|TRBJ1-1
CAISGSRSEPTPEAFF
TGTGCCATCAGTGGGAGCCGTAGTGAACCAACCCCTGAAGCTTTCTTT
>TRBV6-6|NA|TRBD2|TRBJ2-1
CAARGGTYNEQFF
TGTGCCGCCCGGGGGGGCACCTACAATGAGCAGTTCTTC
>TRBV18|once|NA|TRBJ1-1
CASSRHPLTEAFF
TGTGCCAGCTCACGACACCCTCTGACTGAAGCTTTCTTT
>TRBV7-9|few|TRBD1|TRBJ2-7
CASSPSDRTYYEQYF
TGTGCCAGCAGCCCATCGGACAGGACTTACTACGAGCAGTACTTC
>TRBV28|NA|NA|TRBJ1-5
CASSLTEGGQPQHF
TGTGCCAGCAGTTTAACGGAGGGCGGGCAGCCCCAGCATTTT
>TRBV4-3|NA|NA|TRBJ1-1
CASSQGSEAFF
TGCGCCAGCAGCCAAGGATCTGAAGCTTTCTTT
>TRBV5-1|NA|TRBD2|TRBJ2-3
CASSRTSGGAGTDTQYF
TGCGCCAGCAGCCGGACTAGCGGGGGGGCCGGGACAGATACGCAGTATTTT
>TRBV16|NA|NA|TRBJ2-7
CASSPSSSYEQYF
TGTGCCAGCAGCCCGAGTTCCTCCTACGAGCAGTACTTC
>TRBV6-5|NA|NA|TRBJ2-2
CASRDENTGELFF
TGTGCCAGCAGGGACGAGAACACCGGGGAGCTGTTTTTT
>TRBV7-9|NA|NA|TRBJ2-1
CASSSVSGTNSYNEQFF
TGTGCCAGCAGCTCCGTCAGCGGTACTAACTCCTACAATGAGCAGTTCTTC
>TRBV28|NA|TRBD1|TRBJ1-2
CASSFGALTGKLSGYTF
TGTGCCAGCAGTTTTGGGGCCCTGACAGGGAAACTGAGTGGCTACACCTTC